This TCR beta chain originates from a study of human T cells and chemical hapten exposure. Study background: Patches with 0.01% DPC went on the upper back, and the tests were read at 6 days. The study's findings and limits: Sensitizing to DPC left TCRs with a frequency above 1 in 1000 unaltered. Counts of expanded TCRs (at PT1) showed a positive correlation with patch test score.

TCRdb independently ran MiXCR on the RACE reads; one entry per CDR3 protein. The data contain some 400,000 distinct CDR3 sequences, approximately 5% of them singletons. As for time point: patch test 1, 2 weeks after DPC sensitization. Treatment defined: therapeutic diphenylcyclopropenone sensitization with weekly scalp DPC. Venepuncture was done earlier than the placement of each patch test. Germline values: CDR1 MGHRA, CDR2 YSYEKL. The CDR3 is made up of 15 amino acids. V dropped 6 bases and J dropped 2 bases, with 13 bases sitting between them. This clonotype occurred many times. Its antigen is still unknown.

The chain is built from TRBV4-1 and TRBJ1-4; perhaps TRBD1 as D (5 bases). Here the sequenced sample was whole blood, taken in connection with sensitization to the hapten diphenylcyclopropenone (DPC). This clonotype was sampled from a woman in her 50s with alopecia areata. Some clones in this sample may be carry-over from other donors' samples. CDR3 sequence (DNA): TGCGCCAGCAGGCCCTCAGGGCACACTAATGAAAAACTGTTTTTT. This sequence encodes CASRPSGHTNEKLFF.